The 5 T cell receptor beta chains in this list originate from one sample, sequenced in a study of T cells in narcolepsy. The protocol was immunoSEQ multiplex PCR, while the TCRdb copy is restricted to in-frame clones and leaves out a portion. Here the sample spans roughly 10,000 clones, about 75% being singletons. The sample consisted of CD45RA- memory CD8+ T cells from PBMCs. The receptors shown here come from a human donor with narcolepsy.

This clone was detected once. The rearrangement links TRBV28 to TRBJ2-3, with TRBD1 identical over 11 bases. This CDR3 is built from 15 residues. In germline, CDR1 is MDHEN, CDR2 SYDVKM. Trimming at V came to 6 bases and at J to 3 bases, leaving 5 bases not matched to a gene. CDR3 in amino acids: CASRPGQGETDTQYF. The CDR3 bases are TGTGCCAGCAGGCCGGGACAGGGGGAAACAGATACGCAGTATTTT.

This clone is medium-sized by share. The V and J genes are TRBV4-1 and TRBJ2-2; a weak D match, TRBD2 (6 bases). This CDR3 spans 17 amino acids. Germline lookup yields CDR1 MGHRA and CDR2 YSYEKL. V lost 1 base and J 1 base, leaving 13 bases between the germline ends. CDR3 amino acids: CASSQGELAWNTGELFF. DNA for the CDR3: TGCGCCAGCAGCCAAGGAGAACTAGCATGGAACACCGGGGAGCTGTTTTTT.

The chain carries TRBV5-4 and TRBJ1-4; D gene uncertain. V lost 0 bases to trimming and J lost 2 bases, with 8 bases between them. CDR3 length: 15 amino acids. Germline loops: CDR1 SGHNT, CDR2 YYREEE (reference sequence). The CDR3 sequence: CASSLAERTNEKLFF. The CDR3 nucleotides read TGTGCCAGCAGCTTGGCGGAAAGGACTAATGAAAAACTGTTTTTT. Using reference TRBV5-4 and TRBJ1-4 for the parts outside the CDR3, the full variable domain is ETGVTQSPTHLIKTRGQQVTLRCSSQSGHNTVSWYQQALGQGPQFIFQYYREEENGRGNFPPRFSGLQFPNYSSELNVNALELDDSALYLCASSLAERTNEKLFFGSGTQLSVL.

The chain couples TRBV9 to TRBJ1-6; D unclear. With 4 bases removed from V and 2 bases from J, the gap between germline ends came to 10 bases. Germline-derived CDR1 and CDR2 are SGDLS and YYNGEE. The CDR3 extends over 15 amino acids. The CDR3 region is CASSLGVPYNSPLHF. In DNA form, the CDR3 reads TGTGCCAGCAGCCTGGGAGTTCCCTATAATTCACCCCTCCACTTT.

The chain links TRBV4-3 to TRBJ2-7; no clear D gene. The germline V gene encodes CDR1 LGHNA and CDR2 YSLEER. CDR3 size: 13 residues. V was pared by 5 bases and J by 1 base, with 9 bases between. The CDR3 bases are TGCGCCAGCAGCTACAGTCGGTCCTACGAGCAGTACTTC. This encodes CASSYSRSYEQYF.